These 24 T cell receptor beta chains were all obtained from the same sample, sequenced in a study of metastatic and nonmetastatic thyroid tumors. All patients were untreated before thyroid surgery. TCRdb reanalyzed the PCR reads with MiXCR. Among about 35,000 clones listed, over 15% were seen once. Specimen: blood. The origin of the receptors is a male donor with papillary thyroid cancer or a benign thyroid nodule (not recorded which). Some clones in this sample may be carry-over from other donors' samples.

This clone was observed a few times. This chain links TRBV28 with TRBJ1-3; no clear D. Germline CDR1 MDHEN, CDR2 SYDVKM. V lost 6 bases, J lost 5 bases, and 17 bases lay in between. The CDR3 contains 15 residues. The CDR3 DNA is TGTGCCAGCAGCTCCGACGGCGATGGGAGAAACACCATATATTTT. This sequence encodes CASSSDGDGRNTIYF.

This clone was recorded a few times. The CDR3 loop is CASSFGVLDTQYF. The CDR3 DNA sequence: TGTGCCAGCAGTTTCGGAGTTTTGGATACGCAGTATTTT. The chain links TRBV28 to TRBJ2-3; the D is unclear. The CDR3 sequence is 13 residues long. Germline V gives CDR1 MDHEN, CDR2 SYDVKM. V lost 3 bases, J lost 6 bases, and 10 bases lay in between.

This clone was detected ten times or more. The chain uses TRBV5-4 and TRBJ2-5; 12 bases align to TRBD2. Germline V CDR1 and CDR2: SGHNT, YYREEE (reference sequence). V lost 4 bases to trimming and J lost 5 bases; unmatched junction nucleotides: 3. The CDR3 spans 14 residues. Written as DNA, the CDR3 is TGTGCCAGCAGCATAACTAGCGGGAGGGAGACCCAGTACTTC. Its protein is CASSITSGRETQYF.

The V and J genes are TRBV27 and TRBJ2-7, with D unresolved. V lost 3 bases to trimming and J lost 5 bases, with 14 bases between them. Looked up from germline, CDR1 is MNHEY and CDR2 is SMNVEV (reference sequence). This CDR3 is built from 14 residues. The CDR3 DNA reads as TGTGCCAGCAGTTTTATAGGAAACCCCCACGAGCAGTACTTC. It codes for CASSFIGNPHEQYF.

The sample holds many counts of this clone. The chain uses TRBV20-1 and TRBJ2-3; TRBD2 matches at 9 bases. J lost 5 bases, V lost 0 bases, and 12 bases had no gene match. The CDR3 has 17 residues. Germline V gene sequence: CDR1 DFQATT, CDR2 SNEGSKA (reference sequence). The CDR3 protein is CSARDEGTSQNRDTQYF. The CDR3 coding sequence is TGCAGTGCTAGAGACGAGGGGACTAGCCAGAACCGAGATACGCAGTATTTT.

Regarding this clone: Since a much larger clone is just one base distant, this may be a read error. The sample holds other DNA sequences that translate to the same CDR3. The DNA for the CDR3 is TGTGCCAGCAGCTTGCTGTGGGAGGACTACAATGAGCAGTTCTTC. It specifies CASSLLWEDYNEQFF. The rearrangement links TRBV5-6 to TRBJ2-1; perhaps TRBD2 as D (6 bases). The CDR3 covers 15 residues. V was shortened by 1 base and J by 3 bases, with 11 bases between the two germline ends. The V gene's germline CDR1 is SGHDT and CDR2 YYEEEE.

By proportion, this clone is medium-sized. The rearrangement links TRBV6-4 to TRBJ2-2; D gene unclear. V was shortened by 2 bases and J by 5 bases, with 6 bases between the two germline ends. The CDR3 sequence is 13 residues long. Germline loops: CDR1 MRHNA, CDR2 SNTAGT. The CDR3 loop is CASSDGDTGELFF. CDR3 in DNA: TGTGCCAGCAGTGACGGGGATACCGGGGAGCTGTTTTTT.

This clone was counted only a few times. The conserved closing phenylalanine or tryptophan is absent in this CDR3, likely reflecting a read error. The chain joins TRBV6-4 to TRBJ1-2, with TRBD1 matching over 12 bases. This CDR3 has 15 residues. V lost 7 bases and J lost 4; bases outside the gene matches: 7. Germline V gene sequence: CDR1 MRHNA, CDR2 SNTAGT. The CDR3, as DNA: TGTGCCAGCATTGAAGGGACAGGGGGCATCTATGGCTACACCCTC. It encodes CASIEGTGGIYGYTL.

The V gene is TRBV4-3, the J gene TRBJ1-2, with TRBD1 identical over 11 bases. The CDR3 runs 14 residues. Germline V gene data show CDR1 as LGHNA and CDR2 as YSLEER. The V and J ends lost 1 base and 8 bases, in that order; junction bases with no gene match: 3. CDR3 in DNA: TGCGCCAGCAGCCAAGTGTGGGACAGGGGGGGCTACACCTTC. Protein sequence: CASSQVWDRGGYTF.

This clone was recorded many times. This rearrangement joins TRBV9 to TRBJ1-6; a weak D match, TRBD1 (6 bases). The CDR3 extends over 16 amino acids. Between the trimmed V and J ends, which lost 3 bases and 7 bases, there was a span of 17 bases. Germline CDR1 and CDR2: SGDLS and YYNGEE. In nucleotides, the CDR3 is TGTGCCAGCAGCGGCCACTTCGGACAGATAAATTCACCCCTCCACTTT. Translation: CASSGHFGQINSPLHF.

This clone was counted ten times or more. The V and J genes are TRBV9 and TRBJ1-5; unclear D gene. Trimming took 5 bases from V and 6 from J, leaving 15 bases between them. In germline, CDR1 is SGDLS, CDR2 YYNGEE. The CDR3 has 14 residues. The CDR3 loop reads CASSRASKGQPQHF. The CDR3 region has the DNA TGTGCCAGCAGTCGCGCCAGTAAGGGTCAGCCCCAGCATTTT.

This clone was detected many times. V usage is TRBV28 and J usage is TRBJ2-2; 9 bases fit TRBD2. V gave up 10 bases and J gave up 3 bases; unmatched junction bases: 6. The germline CDR1 and CDR2 sequences are MDHEN and SYDVKM. The CDR3 runs 14 residues. CDR3 loop: CATSRLADTGELFF. For the CDR3, the DNA is TGTGCCACCTCGAGACTAGCGGACACCGGGGAGCTGTTTTTT.

This clone came up many times. V usage is TRBV4-2 and J usage is TRBJ2-1; D is perhaps TRBD1 (6 bases). Germline-derived CDR1 and CDR2 are LGHNA and YNFKEQ. V dropped 1 base and J dropped 7 bases, with 17 bases sitting between them. The CDR3 contains 16 residues. The chain's CDR3 is CASSQVKTGKGNEQFF. CDR3 DNA: TGTGCCAGCAGCCAAGTTAAGACAGGTAAAGGGAATGAGCAGTTCTTC.

This clone was picked up many times. The chain recombines TRBV4-1 with TRBJ2-1; 7 nucleotides line up with TRBD1. Germline lookup yields CDR1 MGHRA and CDR2 YSYEKL. The CDR3 totals 15 residues. J gave up 6 bases and V 1 base, and 6 bases lay outside the gene matches. This chain's CDR3 is CASSQGDRDLNEQFF. The CDR3 DNA reads TGCGCCAGCAGCCAAGGAGACAGGGACCTCAATGAGCAGTTCTTC.

This clone is judged medium-sized (0.01 to 0.1%). The gene calls are TRBV6-1 and TRBJ2-1; 10 nucleotides agree with TRBD1. V lost 5 bases and J lost 6; bases outside the gene matches: 7. CDR3 length: 15 residues. The germline V gene has CDR1 MNHNS and CDR2 SASEGT. CDR3 in amino acids: CASSPGQGYGNEQFF. In DNA, the CDR3 is TGTGCCAGCAGTCCGGGACAGGGGTATGGCAATGAGCAGTTCTTC.

This chain links TRBV27 with TRBJ2-1; no definite D call. Per germline, CDR1 MNHEY and CDR2 SMNVEV (reference sequence). CDR3 length equals 11 residues. V shed 7 bases and J shed 8 bases, with 9 bases lying between them. This CDR3 is CASMGGDEQFF. For the CDR3, the DNA is TGTGCCAGCATGGGCGGCGATGAGCAGTTCTTC.

This clone was seen once. A much larger clone lies one base from this, so it may be a read error. The chain employs TRBV5-4 and TRBJ2-5; no clear D gene. Germline V CDR1 and CDR2: SGHNT, YYREEE (reference sequence). The CDR3 totals 11 residues. The V and J ends lost 2 bases and 5 bases respectively, with 4 bases between them. The CDR3 bases are TGTGCCAGCAGCTTTTTGGAGACCCAGTACTTC. Translated, it gives CASSFLETQYF.

This clone showed up many times. CDR3 DNA: TGTGCCAGCCTCGGGACTAGCGGCTACGAGCAGTACTTC. Translation gives CASLGTSGYEQYF. The chain combines TRBV25-1 with TRBJ2-7; 11 positions match TRBD2. CDR1 MGHDK and CDR2 SYGVNS come from the germline V gene. This CDR3 has 13 residues. The junction had 3 bases not matched to a gene; V was cut back by 8 bases and J by 3 bases.

This clone has just a few counts. The J gene is TRBJ1-2, the V gene TRBV28, with 8 bases that match TRBD1. V was clipped by 6 bases and J by 0 bases; unmatched bases: 12. From germline, CDR1 is MDHEN and CDR2 SYDVKM. The CDR3 sequence is 17 residues long. CDR3 DNA: TGTGCCAGCAGCCTAAGTGGGACAGGCGGTCCTAACTATGGCTACACCTTC. Protein sequence: CASSLSGTGGPNYGYTF.

Only a few counts were recorded for this clone. An end of the junction differs from the germline gene, which may be a read error. The CDR3 bases are TGCAATGCTAGTGGACTAGCGGGGGCTTCATACAATGAGCAGTTCTTC. Translation gives CNASGLAGASYNEQFF. The gene calls are TRBV20-1 and TRBJ2-1; 13 bases map to TRBD2. This CDR3 spans 16 amino acids. Germline CDR1 is DFQATT and CDR2 is SNEGSKA (reference sequence).

This clone appeared many times. V usage is TRBV13 and J usage is TRBJ2-1; TRBD2 agrees at 9 bases. Unmatched junction bases numbered 6, after V lost 1 base and J lost 8 bases. Germline V gives CDR1 PRHDT, CDR2 FYEKMQ (reference sequence). This CDR3 has 15 residues. The CDR3, as DNA: TGTGCCAGCAGCTTAGCTAGCGGGGCTTCGCATGAGCAGTTCTTC. Translated: CASSLASGASHEQFF.

This clone appeared a few times. The CDR3 is CASSFRQGGYGYTF. In DNA form, the CDR3 reads TGTGCCAGCAGTTTTAGGCAGGGAGGCTATGGCTACACCTTC. The V gene is TRBV12-3 or TRBV12-4, the J gene TRBJ1-2; D may be TRBD1 (5 bases). V was clipped by 3 bases and J by 4 bases, with 12 bases between them. The CDR3 extends over 14 amino acids.

This clone ranks as medium-sized (0.01 to 0.1%). J is TRBJ1-2 and V is TRBV12-3 or TRBV12-4; 7 bases align to TRBD1. This CDR3 contains 13 residues. Trimming removed 6 bases from V and 4 bases from J; junction bases left unmatched: 5. Here the CDR3 DNA reads TGTGCCAGCAGGTGGACAGGTCTCTATGGCTACACCTTC. It translates to CASRWTGLYGYTF.

The chain employs TRBV20-1 and TRBJ2-1, with TRBD2 matching 9 bases. The CDR3 has 13 residues. Trimming at V came to 0 bases and at J to 14 bases, leaving 8 bases not matched to a gene. Germline V CDR1 and CDR2: DFQATT, SNEGSKA (reference sequence). The chain's CDR3 is CSARDNAGGPKFF. The CDR3 DNA sequence: TGCAGTGCTAGAGATAATGCGGGGGGGCCGAAGTTCTTC.